This T cell receptor (beta chain) was identified during a study of cytotoxic CD8 clonotypes in ibrutinib-treated CLL. V was cut by 0 bases and J by 8 bases, with 16 bases left in between. The CDR3 has 15 amino acids. Germline assignment: CDR1 MGHRA and CDR2 YSYEKL. Only in-frame clones appear in the TCRdb table, and some are missing; sequencing was by immunoSEQ multiplex PCR. The table has about 69,000 clones, more than 70% seen once. This clone was detected once. This material consisted of PBMCs, taken at disease progression, from a patient treated with ibrutinib. The genes are TRBV4-1 and TRBJ1-2, with a weak D call TRBD1 (5 bases). This receptor was taken from a human donor with chronic lymphocytic leukemia. The CDR3 bases are TGCGCCAGCAGCCAAGAATCGGGGCGCCTCGGCGGCTACACCTTC. Translated: CASSQESGRLGGYTF.